What follows are 8 T cell receptor beta chains derived from one specimen sequenced in a study of T and B cells in COVID-19 patients. From blood, 250-500 ng of genomic DNA served as TRB template. TRB rearrangements were amplified by multiplex PCR with BIOMED2 TRB-A/B primers. From the multiplex PCR reads, TCRdb called clonotypes with MiXCR, one entry per CDR3 protein. The sample records tens of thousands of distinct CDR3 sequences, approximately 29% being singletons. The material sequenced was blood. The receptors here all came from a human donor who had recovered from COVID-19.

This chain links TRBV7-9 with TRBJ2-7; 14 bases are a match to TRBD2. CDR3 size: 14 residues. Germline CDR1 SEHNR, CDR2 FQNEAQ (reference sequence). V lost 3 bases, J lost 10 bases, and 5 bases stayed unmatched. CDR3 region: CASSLGLAGDSQYF. The CDR3 DNA sequence: TGTGCCAGCAGCTTGGGACTAGCGGGAGACAGTCAGTACTTC.

This clonotype was detected only a few times. The chain employs TRBV19 and TRBJ1-1, with 9 bases matching TRBD1. The CDR3 loop spans 16 amino acids. V was pared by 2 bases and J by 5 bases, with 9 bases of the junction left unmatched. CDR1 is LNHDA and CDR2 is SQIVND in the germline V gene (reference sequence). The CDR3 spells CASSISPGQGKTEAFF. CDR3 sequence (DNA): TGTGCCAGTAGTATATCTCCGGGACAGGGCAAGACTGAAGCTTTCTTT.

This clonotype was observed a few times. V is TRBV27 and J is TRBJ1-1, with a possible D match to TRBD1 (6 bases). This CDR3 comprises 16 residues. Trimming left V 4 bases short and J 3 bases short, with 18 bases between. CDR1 is MNHEY and CDR2 is SMNVEV in the germline V gene (reference sequence). In DNA, the CDR3 is TGTGCCAGCAGTTACGCCCTCGGGGGCTCGGACACTGAAGCTTTCTTT. Protein product: CASSYALGGSDTEAFF.

The chain's CDR3 is CASLPGPNEKLFF. DNA of the CDR3: TGTGCCAGCCTTCCGGGCCCTAATGAAAAACTGTTTTTT. This sequence joins TRBV6-2 or TRBV6-3 and TRBJ1-4, with no clear D. This CDR3 is 13 amino acids long. Germline CDR1 and CDR2: MNHEY and SVGEGT. V lost 8 bases and J lost 3, with 10 bases in between.

This clonotype was counted a single time. The CDR3 reads CASSRFMQGASNQPQHF. The CDR3 nucleotides are TGTGCCAGCAGTAGGTTTATGCAAGGGGCGAGCAATCAGCCCCAGCATTTT. The chain carries TRBV6-1 and TRBJ1-5; D possibly corresponds to TRBD1 (5 bases). V was cut by 5 bases and J by 1 base, with 18 bases left in between. CDR1 MNHNS and CDR2 SASEGT come from the germline V gene. The CDR3 length is 17 residues.

This chain connects TRBV14 to TRBJ1-1; TRBD1 is a possible D gene (5 bases). The germline CDR1 and CDR2 sequences are SGHDN and FVKESK. The length of the CDR3 is 14 residues. V was trimmed by 3 bases and J by 6 bases, leaving 14 bases between them. As DNA, the CDR3 is TGTGCCAGCAGCCAGGAACGGGGGAGCGCTGAAGCTTTCTTT. It yields the protein CASSQERGSAEAFF.

In this sample, this clonotype turned up a few times. The V call is TRBV4-3, the J call TRBJ2-7; the D is unclear. The length of the CDR3 is 15 residues. CDR1 is LGHNA, CDR2 YSLEER, per germline. V dropped 0 bases and J dropped 0 bases, with 9 bases sitting between them. The CDR3 protein is CASSQETKSSYEQYF. Written as DNA, the CDR3 is TGCGCCAGCAGCCAAGAGACAAAGAGCTCCTACGAGCAGTACTTC.

This clonotype came up a few times. The chain employs TRBV5-6 and TRBJ2-7; 8 nucleotides line up with TRBD1. This CDR3 is built from 15 residues. Per the germline V gene, CDR1 is SGHDT and CDR2 is YYEEEE. The trim removed 5 bases at V and 7 bases at J, leaving 14 bases unmatched. This CDR3 is CASRKGGTGLREQYF. CDR3 nucleotide sequence: TGTGCCAGCAGAAAGGGCGGGACAGGATTACGAGAGCAGTACTTC.